Here is one TCR beta chain with its context. Alongside a J-beta primer mix, a sample-barcoded 5' primer served in a second PCR lasting about 7 to 12 cycles. From the 5' RACE reads, TCRdb called clonotypes with MiXCR, one entry per CDR3 protein. The data show 1.5 million to 2 million distinct CDR3 sequences, around 50% seen once. The sample is drawn from a study of blood T cells in healthy people across ages. The CDR3 consists of 15 residues. With 6 bases clipped from V and 3 bases from J, the junction kept 10 bases outside the gene matches. Germline CDR1 reads LNHDA; CDR2 reads SQIVND (reference sequence).

Sequenced: blood. This TCR was sampled from a woman aged 40 to 55 in good health. V and J are TRBV19 and TRBJ2-7; 8 bases are a match to TRBD1. Here the CDR3 reads CASSPDRVGFYEQYF. CDR3 DNA sequence: TGTGCCAGTAGCCCGGACAGGGTTGGCTTCTACGAGCAGTACTTC.